A single sample is the source of the 6 T cell receptor beta chains below, sequenced in a study of blood T cell repertoires in COVID-19. Method: immunoSEQ multiplex PCR; TCRdb's copy keeps in-frame clones and lacks some. In the table there are roughly 48,000 clones, approximately 80% of which are singletons. The source material was peripheral blood. These TCRs come from a man aged 35-49 years with acute or convalescent COVID-19.

This clone was counted between two and nine times. The rearrangement links TRBV14 to TRBJ2-2; a weak D match, TRBD1 (6 bases). CDR1 and CDR2 from the germline V gene are SGHDN and FVKESK. The ends were cut back, 4 bases at V and 4 bases at J, with 7 bases in the middle. CDR3 size: 13 residues. As DNA, the CDR3 is TGTGCCAGCAGCCGGGGGCGCACCGGGGAGCTGTTTTTT. Translated, it gives CASSRGRTGELFF.

Only one count was recorded for this clone. The chain carries TRBV21-1 and TRBJ1-2; the table names TRBD1, a call not compared with the DNA. TRBV21-1 is listed as a pseudogene. The CDR3 consists of 14 residues. CDR3 in amino acids: CASSRRDRGYGYTF. CDR3 bases: TGTGCCAGCAGCAGGAGGGACAGGGGCTATGGCTACACCTTC.

This clone was seen only a few times. J is TRBJ2-4 and V is TRBV20-1; 7 bases are a match to TRBD1. The CDR3 extends over 18 amino acids. The germline V gene encodes CDR1 DFQATT and CDR2 SNEGSKA (reference sequence). V lost 3 bases to trimming and J lost 0 bases; unmatched junction nucleotides: 14. For the CDR3, the DNA is TGCAGTGCTAGTCTTCCCCCGGGACAGAAAATAGCCAAAAACATTCAGTACTTC. Its protein is CSASLPPGQKIAKNIQYF.

This clone appeared a few times. The genes are TRBV28 and TRBJ1-5; no reliable D call. From germline, CDR1 is MDHEN and CDR2 SYDVKM. The CDR3 length is 13 residues. Trimming removed 6 bases at V and 3 bases at J, with 9 bases between. Here the CDR3 DNA reads TGTGCCAGCAGGCTGGAGATCAATCAGCCCCAGCATTTT. As protein: CASRLEINQPQHF.

This clone turned up a few times. The chain has TRBV10-3 and TRBJ1-3; D perhaps matches TRBD1 (5 bases). Germline V gene lookup returns CDR1 ENHRY and CDR2 SYGVKD. The CDR3 spans 15 residues. V was shortened by 6 bases and J by 0 bases, with 12 bases between the two germline ends. The CDR3 reads CAISEDIFSGNTIYF. The CDR3 nucleotides read TGTGCCATCAGCGAGGACATCTTCTCTGGAAACACCATATATTTT.

This clone was seen a handful of times. The chain carries TRBV24-1 and TRBJ2-5, with a possible D match to TRBD1 (6 bases). CDR1 is KGHDR and CDR2 is SFDVKD in the germline V gene. The CDR3 covers 19 residues. V lost 7 bases to trimming and J lost 5 bases, with 31 bases between them. The CDR3 loop reads CATSEGVVLGRAAGETQYF. The CDR3 bases are TGTGCCACCAGCGAGGGGGTGGTTCTTGGCAGGGCTGCGGGCGAGACCCAGTACTTC.